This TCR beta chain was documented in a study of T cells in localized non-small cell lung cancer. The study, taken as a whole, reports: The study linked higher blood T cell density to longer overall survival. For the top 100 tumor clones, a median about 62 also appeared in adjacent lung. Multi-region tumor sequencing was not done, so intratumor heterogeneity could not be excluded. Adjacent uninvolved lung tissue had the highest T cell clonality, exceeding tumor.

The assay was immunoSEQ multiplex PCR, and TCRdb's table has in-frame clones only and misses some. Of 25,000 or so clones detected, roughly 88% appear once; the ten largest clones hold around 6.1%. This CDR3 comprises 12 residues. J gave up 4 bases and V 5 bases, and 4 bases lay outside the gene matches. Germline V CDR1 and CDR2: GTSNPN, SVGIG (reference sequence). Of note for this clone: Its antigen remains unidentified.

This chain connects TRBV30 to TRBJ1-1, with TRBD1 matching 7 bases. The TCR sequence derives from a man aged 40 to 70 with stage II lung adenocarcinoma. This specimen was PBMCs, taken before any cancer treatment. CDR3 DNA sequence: TGTGCCTGGGCGACAGGGCTCACTGAAGCTTTCTTT. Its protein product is CAWATGLTEAFF.